The 6 T cell receptor beta chains in this list originate from one sample, sequenced in a study of blood T cells in healthy people across ages. The second PCR ran about 6 to 11 cycles with a sample-barcoded 5' primer and J-beta primers. One entry per CDR3 protein, called by TCRdb with MiXCR from the 5' RACE reads. The sample records some 690,000 distinct CDR3 sequences, about a fifth being singletons. What was sequenced was blood. All receptors derive from a man in his 70s in good health.

V usage is TRBV12-3 or TRBV12-4 and J usage is TRBJ1-2, with TRBD1 as a possible D gene (5 bases). The CDR3 runs 13 residues. V lost 6 bases to trimming and J lost 2 bases, with 10 bases between them. CDR3 protein: CASSRGHNYGYTF. For the CDR3, the DNA is TGTGCCAGCAGCCGAGGACACAACTATGGCTACACCTTC.

There are a few counts of this clonotype. This chain joins TRBV20-1 and TRBJ2-4, with 7 bases matching TRBD2. The trim removed 3 bases at V and 4 bases at J, leaving 9 bases unmatched. The CDR3 is 15 amino acids. In germline, CDR1 is DFQATT, CDR2 SNEGSKA (reference sequence). The CDR3: CSASGWGGEKNIQYF. CDR3 nucleotides: TGCAGTGCTAGTGGCTGGGGGGGAGAAAAAAACATTCAGTACTTC.

This clonotype has only a few counts. The chain employs TRBV28 and TRBJ1-2; 8 bases align to TRBD1. Germline trimming cut 6 bases from V and 7 bases from J; bases unmatched to any gene: 10. CDR1 MDHEN and CDR2 SYDVKM come from the germline V gene. This CDR3 region has 14 residues. CDR3 region: CASRPTSGGSGYTF. Here the CDR3 DNA reads TGTGCCAGCAGGCCAACTTCAGGGGGCTCTGGCTACACCTTC.

As DNA, the CDR3 is TGTGCCACCAGTGATTGGGCTAGCGGGAAGACAGATACGCAGTATTTT. It yields the protein CATSDWASGKTDTQYF. The rearrangement joins TRBV24-1 to TRBJ2-3; TRBD2 agrees at 9 bases. The V segment lost 2 bases and the J segment 3 bases; nucleotides outside the gene matches: 5. CDR3 size: 16 residues. Germline CDR1 is KGHDR and CDR2 is SFDVKD.

This clonotype was detected only a few times. The rearrangement joins TRBV4-1 to TRBJ1-4, with D uncertain. Trimming cost V 4 bases and J 8 bases, with 20 bases left between them. The germline gives CDR1 MGHRA, CDR2 YSYEKL. The CDR3 extends over 16 amino acids. The CDR3 coding sequence is TGCGCCAGCAGCCGAAGTAGCAGTGACTTTCGGGAAAAACTGTTTTTT. Its translation is CASSRSSSDFREKLFF.

A few counts support this clonotype. The chain carries TRBV2 and TRBJ2-3; maybe TRBD2 (6 bases). V was trimmed by 8 bases and J by 3 bases, leaving 12 bases between them. This CDR3 has 13 residues. Germline CDR1 reads SNHLY; CDR2 reads FYNNEI. As DNA, the CDR3 is TGTGCCAGCGGTTATAGCGGAACAGATACGCAGTATTTT. Its protein product is CASGYSGTDTQYF.